Listed here are 10 T cell receptor beta chains from one sample, sequenced in a study of T-cell memory formation after mild COVID-19. TCRdb re-derived calls from the 5' RACE reads in MiXCR, one entry per CDR3 protein. The table lists approximately 480,000 distinct CDR3 sequences, roughly 18% of them singletons. Sequencing was done on a sample of PBMCs or a T cell subset sorted from them (not recorded which). The source of these receptors is an adult woman who had mild COVID-19 (a few samples of this study predate the infection). Cell type and time point are not known.

This clonotype was seen only a few times. The rearrangement links TRBV7-2 to TRBJ2-1, with D unclear. CDR3 length equals 18 residues. In germline, CDR1 is SGHTA, CDR2 FQGNSA. Trimming shortened V by 1 base and J by 7 bases, and 23 bases separated the two germline ends. The chain's CDR3 is CASSLVYKGSMGNNEQFF. The CDR3, as DNA: TGTGCCAGCAGCTTAGTCTATAAGGGCTCGATGGGGAATAATGAGCAGTTCTTC.

This chain links TRBV24-1 with TRBJ2-1; D might be TRBD2 (5 bases). The CDR3 has 15 amino acids. The germline V and J ends were trimmed by 4 bases and 7 bases, with 16 bases remaining between them. Looked up from germline, CDR1 is KGHDR and CDR2 is SFDVKD. The CDR3 coding sequence is TGTGCCACCAGTGAGACTGGAGCTTCGGGGAATGAGCAGTTCTTC. This codes for CATSETGASGNEQFF.

The rearrangement uses TRBV12-3 or TRBV12-4 and TRBJ1-4; D might be TRBD1 (5 bases). V lost 1 base to trimming and J lost 8 bases, with 14 bases between them. This CDR3 spans 15 amino acids. The CDR3 DNA reads as TGTGCCAGCAGTTTAGTTGTCGGGACCGCAGAAAAACTGTTTTTT. This encodes CASSLVVGTAEKLFF.

The J gene is TRBJ1-1, the V gene TRBV7-8; D is perhaps TRBD1 (5 bases). This CDR3 has 16 residues. The germline CDR1 and CDR2 sequences are SGHVS and FQNEAQ. Trimming cost V 5 bases and J 3 bases, with 19 bases left between them. The CDR3 protein is CASSLRHGASDTEAFF. For the CDR3, the DNA is TGTGCCAGCAGCCTCCGACATGGGGCGTCCGACACTGAAGCTTTCTTT.

The V gene is TRBV2, the J gene TRBJ2-7; D unclear. Between the trimmed V and J ends, which lost 6 bases and 6 bases, there was a span of 12 bases. Germline CDR1 reads SNHLY; CDR2 reads FYNNEI. The CDR3 is made up of 12 amino acids. The CDR3 reads CASRERGFEQYF. CDR3 bases: TGTGCCAGCAGAGAACGCGGTTTCGAGCAGTACTTC. The whole variable domain, remainder taken from reference TRBV2 and TRBJ2-7, is EPEVTQTPSHQVTQMGQEVILRCVPISNHLYFYWYRQILGQKVEFLVSFYNNEISEKSEIFDDQFSVERPDGSNFTLKIRSTKLEDSAMYFCASRERGFEQYFGPGTRLTVT.

The gene calls are TRBV18 and TRBJ1-1; D is unclear. The V gene's germline CDR1 is KGHSH and CDR2 LQKENI. CDR3 length: 15 residues. V lost 3 bases and J 5 bases, leaving 16 bases between the germline ends. Here the CDR3 reads CASSPTTGRRTEAFF. The CDR3 nucleotides read TGTGCCAGCTCACCCACGACCGGGAGGAGGACTGAAGCTTTCTTT.

This clonotype has more than one count but fewer than ten. The CDR3 sequence: CASSSSKWISGGYTF. In DNA form, the CDR3 reads TGTGCCAGCAGCTCCTCGAAATGGATAAGTGGGGGCTACACCTTC. The rearrangement uses TRBV5-4 and TRBJ1-2, with D uncertain. Germline assignment: CDR1 SGHNT and CDR2 YYREEE (reference sequence). This CDR3 comprises 15 residues. V was cut by 3 bases and J by 8 bases, with 20 bases left in between. The full variable domain, with the rest looked up from reference TRBV5-4 and TRBJ1-2, is ETGVTQSPTHLIKTRGQQVTLRCSSQSGHNTVSWYQQALGQGPQFIFQYYREEENGRGNFPPRFSGLQFPNYSSELNVNALELDDSALYLCASSSSKWISGGYTFGSGTRLTVV.

The J gene is TRBJ2-7, the V gene TRBV28; tentative D call: TRBD2 (7 bases). The CDR3 is 13 amino acids. From germline, CDR1 is MDHEN and CDR2 SYDVKM. V dropped 7 bases and J dropped 6 bases, with 16 bases sitting between them. The CDR3 region is CASTWGGGGEQYF. CDR3 nucleotide sequence: TGTGCCAGCACCTGGGGGGGCGGGGGCGAGCAGTACTTC.

A few counts support this clonotype. The genes are TRBV7-9 and TRBJ2-3; no reliable D call. The CDR3 loop spans 15 amino acids. CDR1 and CDR2 (germline): SEHNR, FQNEAQ (reference sequence). Trimming removed 2 bases from V and 0 bases from J, with 9 bases in between. The CDR3 DNA reads TGTGCCAGCAGCTTAACTACCTCCAGCACAGATACGCAGTATTTT. This codes for CASSLTTSSTDTQYF.

This clonotype was counted only a few times. The CDR3 nucleotides are TGTGCCAGCAGTTCTATGGCAGCCTACGAGCAGTACTTC. This gives the protein CASSSMAAYEQYF. This chain connects TRBV12-3 or TRBV12-4 to TRBJ2-7; D is undetermined. Trimming stripped 4 bases from V and 2 bases from J, with 9 bases between. The CDR3 is made up of 13 amino acids.